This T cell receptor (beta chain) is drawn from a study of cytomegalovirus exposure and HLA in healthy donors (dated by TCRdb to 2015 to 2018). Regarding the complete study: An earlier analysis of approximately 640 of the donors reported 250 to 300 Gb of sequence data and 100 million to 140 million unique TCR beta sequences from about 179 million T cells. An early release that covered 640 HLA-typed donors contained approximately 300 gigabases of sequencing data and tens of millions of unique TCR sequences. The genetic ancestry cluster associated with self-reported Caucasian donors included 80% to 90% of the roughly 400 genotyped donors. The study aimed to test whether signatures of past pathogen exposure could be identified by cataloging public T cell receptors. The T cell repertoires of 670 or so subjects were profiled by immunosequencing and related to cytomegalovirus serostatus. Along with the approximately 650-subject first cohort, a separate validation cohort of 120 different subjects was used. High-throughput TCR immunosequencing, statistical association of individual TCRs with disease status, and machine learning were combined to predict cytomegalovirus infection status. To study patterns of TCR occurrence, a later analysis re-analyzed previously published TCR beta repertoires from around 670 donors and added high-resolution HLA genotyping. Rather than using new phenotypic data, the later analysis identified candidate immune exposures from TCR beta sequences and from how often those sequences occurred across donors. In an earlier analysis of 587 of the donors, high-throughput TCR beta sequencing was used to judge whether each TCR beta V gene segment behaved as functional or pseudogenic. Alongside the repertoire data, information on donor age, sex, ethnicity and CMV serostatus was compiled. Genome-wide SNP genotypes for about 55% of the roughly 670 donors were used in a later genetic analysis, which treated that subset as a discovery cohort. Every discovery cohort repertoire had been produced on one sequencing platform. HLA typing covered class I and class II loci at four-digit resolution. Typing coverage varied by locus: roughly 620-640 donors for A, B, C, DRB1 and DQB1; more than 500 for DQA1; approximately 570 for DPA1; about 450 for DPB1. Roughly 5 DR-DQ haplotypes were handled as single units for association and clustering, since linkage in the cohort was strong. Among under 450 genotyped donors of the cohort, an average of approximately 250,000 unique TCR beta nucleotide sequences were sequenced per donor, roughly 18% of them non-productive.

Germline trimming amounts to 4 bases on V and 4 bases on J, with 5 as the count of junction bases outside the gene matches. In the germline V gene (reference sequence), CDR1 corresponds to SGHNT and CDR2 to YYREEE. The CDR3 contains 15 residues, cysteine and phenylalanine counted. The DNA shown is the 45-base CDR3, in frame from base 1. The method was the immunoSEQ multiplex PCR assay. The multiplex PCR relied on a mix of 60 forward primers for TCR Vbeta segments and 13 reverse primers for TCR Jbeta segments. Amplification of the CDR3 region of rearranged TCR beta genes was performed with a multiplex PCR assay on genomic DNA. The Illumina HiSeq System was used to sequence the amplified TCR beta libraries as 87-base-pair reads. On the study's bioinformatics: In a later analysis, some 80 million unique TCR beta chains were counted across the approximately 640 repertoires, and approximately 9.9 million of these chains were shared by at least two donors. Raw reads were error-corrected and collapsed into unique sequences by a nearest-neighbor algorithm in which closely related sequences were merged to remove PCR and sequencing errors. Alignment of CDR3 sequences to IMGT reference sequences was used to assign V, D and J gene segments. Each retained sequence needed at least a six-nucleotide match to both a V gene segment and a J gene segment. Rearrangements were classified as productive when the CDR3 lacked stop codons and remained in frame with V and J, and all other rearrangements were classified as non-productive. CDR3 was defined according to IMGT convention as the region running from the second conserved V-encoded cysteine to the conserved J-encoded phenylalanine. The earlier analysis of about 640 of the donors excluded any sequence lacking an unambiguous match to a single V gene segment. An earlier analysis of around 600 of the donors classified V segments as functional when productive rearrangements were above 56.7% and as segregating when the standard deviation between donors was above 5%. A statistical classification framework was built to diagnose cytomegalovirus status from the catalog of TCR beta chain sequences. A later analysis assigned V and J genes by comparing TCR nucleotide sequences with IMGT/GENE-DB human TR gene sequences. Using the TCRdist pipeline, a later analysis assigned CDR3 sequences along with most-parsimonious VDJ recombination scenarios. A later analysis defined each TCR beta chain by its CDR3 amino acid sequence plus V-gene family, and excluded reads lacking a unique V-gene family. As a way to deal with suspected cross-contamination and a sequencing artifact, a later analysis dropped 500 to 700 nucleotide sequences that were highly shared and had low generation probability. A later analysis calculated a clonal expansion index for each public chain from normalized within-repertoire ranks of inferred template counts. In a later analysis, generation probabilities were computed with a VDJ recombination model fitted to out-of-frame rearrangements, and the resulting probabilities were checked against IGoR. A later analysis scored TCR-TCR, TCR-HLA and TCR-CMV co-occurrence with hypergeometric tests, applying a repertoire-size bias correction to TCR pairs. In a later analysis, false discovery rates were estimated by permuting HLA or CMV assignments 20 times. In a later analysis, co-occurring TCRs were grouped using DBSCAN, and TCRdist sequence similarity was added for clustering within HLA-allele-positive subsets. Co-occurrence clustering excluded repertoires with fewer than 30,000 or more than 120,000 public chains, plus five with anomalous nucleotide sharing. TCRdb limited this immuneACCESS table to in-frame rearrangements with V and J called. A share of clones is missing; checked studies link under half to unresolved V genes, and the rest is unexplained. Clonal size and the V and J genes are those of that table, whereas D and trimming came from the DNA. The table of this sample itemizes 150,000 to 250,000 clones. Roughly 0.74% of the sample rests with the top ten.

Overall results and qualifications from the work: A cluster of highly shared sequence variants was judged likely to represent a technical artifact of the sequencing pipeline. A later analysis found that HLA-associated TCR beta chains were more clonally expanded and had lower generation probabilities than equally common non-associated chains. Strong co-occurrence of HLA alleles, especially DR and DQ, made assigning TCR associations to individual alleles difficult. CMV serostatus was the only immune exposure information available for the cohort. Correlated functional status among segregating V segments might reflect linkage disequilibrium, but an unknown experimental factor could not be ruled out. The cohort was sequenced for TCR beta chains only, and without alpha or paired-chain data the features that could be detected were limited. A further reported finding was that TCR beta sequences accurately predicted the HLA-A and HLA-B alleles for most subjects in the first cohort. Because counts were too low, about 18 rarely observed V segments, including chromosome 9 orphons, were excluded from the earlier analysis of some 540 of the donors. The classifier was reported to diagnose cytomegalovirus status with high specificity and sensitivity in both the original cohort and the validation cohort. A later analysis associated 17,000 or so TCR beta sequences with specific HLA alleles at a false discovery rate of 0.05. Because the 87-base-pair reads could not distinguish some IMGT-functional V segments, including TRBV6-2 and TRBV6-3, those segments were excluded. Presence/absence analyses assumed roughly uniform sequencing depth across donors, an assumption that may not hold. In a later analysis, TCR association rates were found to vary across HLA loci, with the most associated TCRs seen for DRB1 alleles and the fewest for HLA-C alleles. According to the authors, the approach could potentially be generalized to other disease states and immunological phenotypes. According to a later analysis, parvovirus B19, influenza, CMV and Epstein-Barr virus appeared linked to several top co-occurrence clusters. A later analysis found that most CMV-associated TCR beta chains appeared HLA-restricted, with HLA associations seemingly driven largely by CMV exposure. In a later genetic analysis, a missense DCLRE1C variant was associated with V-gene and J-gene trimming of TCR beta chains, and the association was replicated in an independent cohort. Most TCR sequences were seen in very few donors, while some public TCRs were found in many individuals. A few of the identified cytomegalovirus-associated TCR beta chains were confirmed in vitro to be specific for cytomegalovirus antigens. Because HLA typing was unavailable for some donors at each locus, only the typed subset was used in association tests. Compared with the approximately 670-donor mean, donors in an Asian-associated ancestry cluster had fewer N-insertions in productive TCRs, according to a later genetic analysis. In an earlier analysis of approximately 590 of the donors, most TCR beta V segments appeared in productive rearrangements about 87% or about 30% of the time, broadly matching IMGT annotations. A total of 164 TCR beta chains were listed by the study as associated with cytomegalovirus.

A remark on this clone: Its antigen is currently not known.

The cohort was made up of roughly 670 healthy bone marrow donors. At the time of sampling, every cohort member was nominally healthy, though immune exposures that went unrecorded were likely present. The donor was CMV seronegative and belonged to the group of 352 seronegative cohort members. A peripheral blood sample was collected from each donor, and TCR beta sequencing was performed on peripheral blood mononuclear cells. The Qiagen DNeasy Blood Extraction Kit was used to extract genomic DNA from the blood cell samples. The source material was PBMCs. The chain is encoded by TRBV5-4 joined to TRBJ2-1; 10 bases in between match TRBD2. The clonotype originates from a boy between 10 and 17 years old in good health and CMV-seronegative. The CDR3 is CASSPTSGEYNEQFF. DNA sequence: TGTGCCAGCAGCCCTACTAGCGGGGAGTACAATGAGCAGTTCTTC.